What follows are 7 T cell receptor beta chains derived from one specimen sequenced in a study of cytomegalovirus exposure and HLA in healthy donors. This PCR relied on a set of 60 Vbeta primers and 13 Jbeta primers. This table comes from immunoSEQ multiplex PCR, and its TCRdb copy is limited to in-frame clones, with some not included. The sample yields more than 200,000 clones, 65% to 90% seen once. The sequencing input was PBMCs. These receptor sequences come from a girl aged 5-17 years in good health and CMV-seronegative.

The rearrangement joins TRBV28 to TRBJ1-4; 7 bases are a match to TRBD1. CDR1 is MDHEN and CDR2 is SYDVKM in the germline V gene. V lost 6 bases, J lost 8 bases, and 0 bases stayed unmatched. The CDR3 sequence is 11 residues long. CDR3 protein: CASRTGEKLFF. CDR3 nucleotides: TGTGCCAGCAGGACAGGGGAAAAACTGTTTTTT.

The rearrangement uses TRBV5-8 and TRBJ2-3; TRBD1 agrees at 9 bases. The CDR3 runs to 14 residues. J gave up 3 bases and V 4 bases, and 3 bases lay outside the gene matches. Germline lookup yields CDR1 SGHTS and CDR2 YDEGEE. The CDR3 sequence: CASSHRGLTDTQYF. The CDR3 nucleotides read TGTGCCAGCAGCCACAGGGGGCTGACAGATACGCAGTATTTT. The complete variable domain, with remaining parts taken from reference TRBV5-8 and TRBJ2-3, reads EAGVTQSPTHLIKTRGQQATLRCSPISGHTSVYWYQQALGLGLQFLLWYDEGEERNRGNFPPRFSGRQFPNYSSELNVNALELEDSALYLCASSHRGLTDTQYFGPGTRLTVL.

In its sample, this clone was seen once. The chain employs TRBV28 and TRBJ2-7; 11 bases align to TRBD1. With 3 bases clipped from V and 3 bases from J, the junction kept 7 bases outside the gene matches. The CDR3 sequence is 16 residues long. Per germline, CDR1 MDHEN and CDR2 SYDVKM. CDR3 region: CASSLGGQGAGYEQYF. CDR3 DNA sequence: TGTGCCAGCAGTTTGGGTGGACAGGGGGCGGGCTACGAGCAGTACTTC.

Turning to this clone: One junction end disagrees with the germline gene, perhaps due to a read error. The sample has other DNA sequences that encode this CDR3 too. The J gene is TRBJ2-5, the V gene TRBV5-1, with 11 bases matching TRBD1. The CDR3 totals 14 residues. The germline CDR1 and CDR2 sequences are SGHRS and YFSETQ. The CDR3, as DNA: TGCGCCAGCGGACAGGGGGCTTCCCAAGAGACTCAGTACTTC. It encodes CASGQGASQETQYF.

CDR3 protein: CASSVDRGDYGYTF. The CDR3 region has the DNA TGTGCCAGCAGCGTGGACAGGGGTGACTATGGCTACACCTTC. This rearrangement joins TRBV28 to TRBJ1-2, with 9 bases fitting TRBD1. The CDR3 length is 14 residues. Germline V lookup: CDR1 MDHEN, CDR2 SYDVKM. Trimming at V came to 6 bases and at J to 3 bases, leaving 5 bases not matched to a gene.

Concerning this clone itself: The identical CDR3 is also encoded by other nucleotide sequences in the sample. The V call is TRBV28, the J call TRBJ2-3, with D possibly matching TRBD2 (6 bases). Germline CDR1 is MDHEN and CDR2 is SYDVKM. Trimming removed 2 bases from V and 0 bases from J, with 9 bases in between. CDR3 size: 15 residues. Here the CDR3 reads CASSLGGASTDTQYF. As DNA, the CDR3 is TGTGCCAGCAGTTTAGGCGGGGCCAGCACAGATACGCAGTATTTT.

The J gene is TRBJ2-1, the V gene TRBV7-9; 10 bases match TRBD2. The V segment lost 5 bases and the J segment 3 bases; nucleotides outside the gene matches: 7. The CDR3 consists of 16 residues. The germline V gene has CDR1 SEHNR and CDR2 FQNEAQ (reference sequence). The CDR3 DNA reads TGTGCCAGCAGCACCTTAGCGGGGGGCCTCTACAATGAGCAGTTCTTC. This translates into CASSTLAGGLYNEQFF.